This passage covers 30 T cell receptor beta chains from one sample sequenced in a study of blood T cell repertoires in COVID-19. TCRdb keeps only in-frame clones here, not all; method: immunoSEQ multiplex PCR. The sample consists of nearly 350,000 clones, around nine tenths of them appearing once. What was sequenced was peripheral blood. The receptors here all came from a woman in her 70s with COVID-19, enrolled during active disease.

This chain connects TRBV7-7 to TRBJ2-3, with 9 positions matching TRBD1. Germline CDR1 reads SSHAT; CDR2 reads FNYEAQ (reference sequence). V was clipped by 5 bases and J by 4 bases; unmatched bases: 13. The CDR3 has 17 residues. The CDR3 here is CASSQYEGTGSADTQYF. CDR3 nucleotide sequence: TGTGCCAGCAGCCAATACGAGGGGACAGGGAGTGCAGATACGCAGTATTTT.

V is TRBV28 and J is TRBJ1-4; 8 bases align to TRBD1. Per germline, CDR1 MDHEN and CDR2 SYDVKM. This CDR3 has 16 amino acids. The junction had 10 bases not matched to a gene; V was cut back by 3 bases and J by 7 bases. The CDR3 reads CASSFFDRGSGEKLFF. CDR3 coding DNA: TGTGCCAGCAGTTTTTTCGACAGGGGATCGGGTGAAAAACTGTTTTTT.

V is TRBV19 and J is TRBJ2-1, with D uncertain. The CDR3 contains 17 residues. Trimming stripped 0 bases from V and 2 bases from J, with 14 bases between. CDR1 and CDR2 from the germline V gene are LNHDA and SQIVND (reference sequence). CDR3 protein: CASSIDLWSGTYNEQFF. DNA for the CDR3: TGTGCCAGTAGTATAGATCTATGGTCAGGAACCTACAATGAGCAGTTCTTC.

This clone was seen once. The J gene is TRBJ1-5, the V gene TRBV7-2, with a tentative D call TRBD1 (6 bases). CDR1 and CDR2 (germline): SGHTA, FQGNSA. This CDR3 is built from 14 residues. V lost 1 base and J 6 bases, leaving 10 bases between the germline ends. The CDR3 DNA reads TGTGCCAGCAGCTTAGACAGGGCCCCTCAGCCCCAGCATTTT. Encoded protein: CASSLDRAPQPQHF.

The chain is built from TRBV7-3 and TRBJ1-1; TRBD1 is a possible D gene (5 bases). Looked up from germline, CDR1 is SGHTA and CDR2 is FQGTGA. V was trimmed by 5 bases and J by 1 base, leaving 11 bases between them. The CDR3 has 14 amino acids. DNA for the CDR3: TGTGCCAGCAGCCCGACGACAGCGAACACTGAAGCTTTCTTT. It is translated as CASSPTTANTEAFF. The full variable domain, in which reference TRBV7-3 and TRBJ1-1 provide the parts outside the CDR3, is GAGVSQTPSNKVTEKGKYVELRCDPISGHTALYWYRQSLGQGPEFLIYFQGTGAADDSGLPNDRFFAVRPEGSVSTLKIQRTERGDSAVYLCASSPTTANTEAFFGQGTRLTVV.

J is TRBJ2-1 and V is TRBV18, with a possible D match to TRBD2 (5 bases). The CDR3 has 13 amino acids. CDR1 KGHSH and CDR2 LQKENI come from the germline V gene. V shed 5 bases and J shed 8 bases, with 13 bases lying between them. The DNA of the CDR3 is TGTGCCAGCTCAGCAAACCCCGGGGATGAGCAGTTCTTC. Translated: CASSANPGDEQFF.

J is TRBJ2-7 and V is TRBV29-1; 8 bases align to TRBD1. From germline, CDR1 is SQVTM and CDR2 ANQGSEA. The CDR3 loop spans 14 amino acids. The trim removed 4 bases at V and 0 bases at J, leaving 5 bases unmatched. CDR3 loop: CSVVKGQGSYEQYF. Here the CDR3 DNA reads TGCAGCGTTGTCAAAGGACAGGGCTCCTACGAGCAGTACTTC.

V is TRBV5-4 and J is TRBJ2-5; 9 bases are a match to TRBD1. Germline V gives CDR1 SGHNT, CDR2 YYREEE (reference sequence). Germline trimming cut 0 bases from V and 4 bases from J; bases unmatched to any gene: 4. The CDR3 extends over 15 amino acids. In nucleotides, the CDR3 is TGTGCCAGCAGCTTGGGGGGACAGGGTGGAGAGACCCAGTACTTC. Protein: CASSLGGQGGETQYF. The full variable domain, with the rest looked up from reference TRBV5-4 and TRBJ2-5, is ETGVTQSPTHLIKTRGQQVTLRCSSQSGHNTVSWYQQALGQGPQFIFQYYREEENGRGNFPPRFSGLQFPNYSSELNVNALELDDSALYLCASSLGGQGGETQYFGPGTRLLVL.

This clone was detected only a few times. The chain carries TRBV29-1 and TRBJ1-1, with TRBD1 identical over 11 bases. The V gene's germline CDR1 is SQVTM and CDR2 ANQGSEA. The CDR3 is made up of 16 amino acids. V shed 6 bases and J 4 bases; nucleotides not matched to a gene: 13. The CDR3 loop reads CSVVDWLGTGGTEAFF. The CDR3 DNA sequence: TGCAGCGTCGTTGACTGGCTGGGGACAGGGGGCACTGAAGCTTTCTTT. Variable domain in full (rest from reference TRBV29-1 and TRBJ1-1): SAVISQKPSRDICQRGTSLTIQCQVDSQVTMMFWYRQQPGQSLTLIATANQGSEATYESGFVIDKFPISRPNLTFSTLTVSNMSPEDSSIYLCSVVDWLGTGGTEAFFGQGTRLTVV.

This clone was seen repeatedly, ten times or more. The V gene is TRBV19, the J gene TRBJ2-2; 7 nucleotides line up with TRBD1. CDR3 size: 14 residues. V lost 6 bases and J lost 3; bases outside the gene matches: 4. The germline gives CDR1 LNHDA, CDR2 SQIVND (reference sequence). The CDR3: CASRWQGDTGELFF. The CDR3 DNA sequence: TGTGCCAGTAGATGGCAGGGGGACACCGGGGAGCTGTTTTTT.

This chain joins TRBV7-9 and TRBJ2-5, with a possible D match to TRBD2 (5 bases). This CDR3 is 15 amino acids long. Trimming shortened V by 3 bases and J by 0 bases, and 11 bases separated the two germline ends. Germline V lookup: CDR1 SEHNR, CDR2 FQNEAQ (reference sequence). Here the CDR3 DNA reads TGTGCCAGCAGCTTCGGAGGCCCGTACCAAGAGACCCAGTACTTC. Its protein is CASSFGGPYQETQYF.

J is TRBJ2-7 and V is TRBV2, with D perhaps TRBD2 (7 bases). In germline, CDR1 is SNHLY, CDR2 FYNNEI. V was trimmed by 4 bases and J by 6 bases, leaving 16 bases between them. The CDR3 loop spans 14 amino acids. CDR3 DNA sequence: TGTGCCAGCAGTGTAGGGGGAGGGATGAGCGAGCAGTACTTC. Its protein product is CASSVGGGMSEQYF.

This clone was seen just once. V usage is TRBV12-3 or TRBV12-4 and J usage is TRBJ1-1, with no clear D. CDR3 size: 12 residues. V shed 4 bases and J shed 7 bases, with 10 bases lying between them. CDR3 sequence: CASSWTGFEAFF. Written as DNA, the CDR3 is TGTGCCAGCAGTTGGACGGGGTTTGAAGCTTTCTTT.

This sequence joins TRBV4-3 and TRBJ1-6; 7 nucleotides agree with TRBD1. Germline trimming cut 1 base from V and 7 bases from J; bases unmatched to any gene: 7. The CDR3 has 16 amino acids. Germline assignment: CDR1 LGHNA and CDR2 YSLEER. The DNA for the CDR3 is TGCGCCAGCAGCCAAGTTAAGGCAGGGGGGAATTCACCCCTCCACTTT. Translated: CASSQVKAGGNSPLHF.

V usage is TRBV25-1 and J usage is TRBJ2-3; the match to TRBD1 covers 8 bases. With 4 bases clipped from V and 7 bases from J, the junction kept 10 bases outside the gene matches. The germline gives CDR1 MGHDK, CDR2 SYGVNS. The CDR3 is 15 residues long. The CDR3 nucleotides are TGTGCCAGCAGTGGACAGGGGCCGGTCTGGAATACGCAGTATTTT. Translated, it gives CASSGQGPVWNTQYF.

This sequence joins TRBV6-5 and TRBJ1-5, with D perhaps matching TRBD1 (5 bases). V lost 5 bases, J lost 7 bases, and 15 bases lay in between. CDR3 length equals 14 residues. CDR1 is MNHEY and CDR2 is SVGAGI in the germline V gene. CDR3: CASSKPGARQPQHF. The CDR3 nucleotides read TGTGCCAGCAGTAAACCTGGGGCCCGGCAGCCCCAGCATTTT.

This chain joins TRBV2 and TRBJ2-6; the match to TRBD1 covers 12 bases. J gave up 2 bases and V 6 bases, and 8 bases lay outside the gene matches. Germline CDR1 reads SNHLY; CDR2 reads FYNNEI. The CDR3 length is 18 residues. The CDR3 DNA is TGTGCCAGCAGCGATCCCGGGACAGGGGGCCCTGGGGCCAACGTCCTGACTTTC. This sequence encodes CASSDPGTGGPGANVLTF.

The chain couples TRBV11-2 to TRBJ2-7, with D perhaps TRBD1 (6 bases). Germline values: CDR1 SGHAT, CDR2 FQNNGV. V lost 5 bases to trimming and J lost 3 bases, with 14 bases between them. CDR3 length: 14 residues. Here the CDR3 reads CASSPLQGHYEQYF. The CDR3 DNA follows: TGTGCCAGCAGCCCTCTACAGGGCCACTACGAGCAGTACTTC.

This chain uses TRBV5-1 with TRBJ1-2; 11 bases line up with TRBD1. This CDR3 contains 15 residues. Looked up from germline, CDR1 is SGHRS and CDR2 is YFSETQ. V dropped 4 bases and J dropped 5; count of bases not matched to a gene: 7. CDR3 coding DNA: TGCGCCAGCAGCCCCTCCGGACAGGGGGCTTATGGCTACACCTTC. Amino acids: CASSPSGQGAYGYTF.

The chain recombines TRBV5-6 with TRBJ1-2, with a possible D match to TRBD1 (6 bases). Germline assignment: CDR1 SGHDT and CDR2 YYEEEE. The length of the CDR3 is 13 residues. Trimming shortened V by 4 bases and J by 4 bases, and 11 bases separated the two germline ends. DNA for the CDR3: TGTGCCAGCAGCCTGGACAGCCCCTATGGCTACACCTTC. Its protein product is CASSLDSPYGYTF.

The chain carries TRBV10-3 and TRBJ2-1; weak D call: TRBD1 (6 bases). The CDR3 extends over 13 amino acids. Germline lookup yields CDR1 ENHRY and CDR2 SYGVKD. The V and J ends lost 6 bases and 4 bases respectively, with 10 bases between them. The DNA for the CDR3 is TGTGCCATCAGACCGGACAGTTACAATGAGCAGTTCTTC. Translation gives CAIRPDSYNEQFF.

The CDR3 loop is CSVHPPNKNTGELFF. The CDR3 region has the DNA TGCAGCGTCCACCCTCCAAACAAGAACACCGGGGAGCTGTTTTTT. The rearrangement joins TRBV29-1 to TRBJ2-2; D uncertain. V was shortened by 6 bases and J by 1 base, with 15 bases between the two germline ends. Germline assignment: CDR1 SQVTM and CDR2 ANQGSEA. The CDR3 runs 15 residues.

This chain connects TRBV18 to TRBJ1-2; D unclear. Between the trimmed V and J ends, which lost 2 bases and 4 bases, there was a span of 11 bases. The germline V gene has CDR1 KGHSH and CDR2 LQKENI. The CDR3 length is 14 residues. Here the CDR3 DNA reads TGTGCCAGCTCACCAGGGGTTGCGGGCTATGGCTACACCTTC. This gives the protein CASSPGVAGYGYTF.

J is TRBJ2-7 and V is TRBV3-1 (or the pseudogene TRBV3-2); no definite D call. The CDR3 has 12 residues. CDR1 and CDR2 (germline): LGHDT, YNNKEL (reference sequence). Trimming shortened V by 3 bases and J by 6 bases, and 9 bases separated the two germline ends. As DNA, the CDR3 is TGTGCCAGCAGCCATAGTCCGTCCGAGCAGTACTTC. This translates into CASSHSPSEQYF.

V gene TRBV6-5 combines with J gene TRBJ1-1; 9 bases are a match to TRBD1. The junction had 2 bases not matched to a gene; V was cut back by 2 bases and J by 7 bases. The CDR3 spans 13 residues. In germline, CDR1 is MNHEY, CDR2 SVGAGI. The CDR3 DNA sequence: TGTGCCAGCAGTTACGACAGGGGGAATGAAGCTTTCTTT. Residues: CASSYDRGNEAFF.

The DNA of the CDR3 is TGTGCCAGCAGCTTGGGGGTTGACAGGGTGACACCCCTCCACTTT. Translation gives CASSLGVDRVTPLHF. The rearrangement links TRBV5-4 to TRBJ1-6; TRBD1 agrees at 7 bases. The CDR3 consists of 15 residues. V lost 0 bases, J lost 11 bases, and 8 bases stayed unmatched. Germline V lookup: CDR1 SGHNT, CDR2 YYREEE (reference sequence).

The chain links TRBV19 to TRBJ1-1; D is perhaps TRBD1 (6 bases). The CDR3 is 13 amino acids. Germline CDR1 LNHDA, CDR2 SQIVND (reference sequence). Trimming pared 7 bases from V and 6 bases from J, leaving 15 bases between. The DNA for the CDR3 is TGTGCCAGTAATTCGGGGGGCGCATCTGAAGCTTTCTTT. Amino acid sequence: CASNSGGASEAFF.

The chain links TRBV6-5 to TRBJ2-7, with 9 bases aligning to TRBD1. The CDR3 sequence is 15 residues long. CDR1 is MNHEY and CDR2 is SVGAGI in the germline V gene. With V trimmed by 2 bases and J by 11 bases, 13 bases remained unmatched. The CDR3 here is CASSYGPTSDRGKYF. The CDR3 DNA is TGTGCCAGCAGTTACGGGCCCACCTCGGACAGGGGAAAGTACTTC.

The gene calls are TRBV5-8 and TRBJ1-3; 8 bases line up with TRBD1. Per the germline V gene, CDR1 is SGHTS and CDR2 is YDEGEE. V shed 4 bases, J shed 1 base, and the junction held 7 bases outside the gene matches. This CDR3 contains 16 residues. The CDR3 loop is CASSPRTGGSGNTIYF. CDR3 DNA sequence: TGTGCCAGCAGCCCGAGAACAGGGGGGTCTGGAAACACCATATATTTT.

This clone was picked up one time. The V gene is TRBV5-6, the J gene TRBJ2-1, with D perhaps matching TRBD1 (5 bases). CDR3 length: 14 amino acids. The germline V and J ends were trimmed by 6 bases and 0 bases, with 10 bases remaining between them. From germline, CDR1 is SGHDT and CDR2 YYEEEE. CDR3 bases: TGTGCCAGCACCACAGGCCTCTCCTACAATGAGCAGTTCTTC. Translating it yields CASTTGLSYNEQFF.